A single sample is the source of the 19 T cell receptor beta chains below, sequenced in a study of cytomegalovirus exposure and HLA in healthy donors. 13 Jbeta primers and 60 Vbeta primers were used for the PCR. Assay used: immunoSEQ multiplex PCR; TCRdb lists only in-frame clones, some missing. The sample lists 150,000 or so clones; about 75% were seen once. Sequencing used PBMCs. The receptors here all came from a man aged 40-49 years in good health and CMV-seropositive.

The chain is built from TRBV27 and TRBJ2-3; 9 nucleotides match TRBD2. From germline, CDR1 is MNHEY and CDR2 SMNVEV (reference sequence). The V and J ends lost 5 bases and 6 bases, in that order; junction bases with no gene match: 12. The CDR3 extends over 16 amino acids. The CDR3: CASSPGASGVHDTQYF. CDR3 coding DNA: TGTGCCAGCAGTCCCGGGGCTAGCGGGGTTCATGATACGCAGTATTTT.

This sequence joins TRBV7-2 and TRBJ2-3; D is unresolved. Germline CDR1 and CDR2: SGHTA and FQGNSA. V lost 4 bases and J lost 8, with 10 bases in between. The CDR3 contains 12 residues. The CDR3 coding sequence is TGTGCCAGCAGCTCCCCCGCCGGTACGCAGTATTTT. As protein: CASSSPAGTQYF. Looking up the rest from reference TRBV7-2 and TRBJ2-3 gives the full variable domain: GAGVSQSPSNKVTEKGKDVELRCDPISGHTALYWYRQSLGQGLEFLIYFQGNSAPDKSGLPSDRFSAERTGGSVSTLTIQRTQQEDSAVYLCASSSPAGTQYFGPGTRLTVL.

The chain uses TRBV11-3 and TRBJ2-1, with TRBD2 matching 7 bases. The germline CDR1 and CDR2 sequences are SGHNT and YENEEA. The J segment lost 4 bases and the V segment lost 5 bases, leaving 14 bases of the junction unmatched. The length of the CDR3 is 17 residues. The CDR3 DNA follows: TGTGCCAGCAGCCCAGGGACTACCATACAGTCTTACAATGAGCAGTTCTTC. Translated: CASSPGTTIQSYNEQFF.

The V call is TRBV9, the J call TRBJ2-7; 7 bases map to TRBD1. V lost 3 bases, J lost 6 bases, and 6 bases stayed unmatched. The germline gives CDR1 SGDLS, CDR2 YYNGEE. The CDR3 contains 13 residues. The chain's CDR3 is CASSADTGVEQYF. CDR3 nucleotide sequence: TGTGCCAGCAGCGCGGATACAGGGGTCGAGCAGTACTTC.

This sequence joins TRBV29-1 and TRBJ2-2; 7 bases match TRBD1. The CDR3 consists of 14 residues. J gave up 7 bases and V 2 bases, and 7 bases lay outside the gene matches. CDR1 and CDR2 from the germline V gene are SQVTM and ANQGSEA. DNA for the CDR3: TGCAGCGTTGAAAAGGGGGCTGTCGTCGGGGAGCTGTTTTTT. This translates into CSVEKGAVVGELFF.

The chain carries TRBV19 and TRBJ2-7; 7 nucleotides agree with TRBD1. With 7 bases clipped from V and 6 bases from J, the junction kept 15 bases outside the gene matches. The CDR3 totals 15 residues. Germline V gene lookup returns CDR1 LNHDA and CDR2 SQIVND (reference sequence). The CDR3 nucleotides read TGTGCCAGTAAGGCACAGGGGTCGGGTACGAGCGAGCAGTACTTC. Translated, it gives CASKAQGSGTSEQYF.

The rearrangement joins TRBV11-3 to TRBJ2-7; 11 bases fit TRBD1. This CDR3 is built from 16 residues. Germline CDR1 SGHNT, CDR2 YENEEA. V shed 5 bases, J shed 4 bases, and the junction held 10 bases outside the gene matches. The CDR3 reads CASSVIGTGGYYEQYF. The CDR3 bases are TGTGCCAGCAGCGTAATAGGGACAGGGGGTTATTACGAGCAGTACTTC.

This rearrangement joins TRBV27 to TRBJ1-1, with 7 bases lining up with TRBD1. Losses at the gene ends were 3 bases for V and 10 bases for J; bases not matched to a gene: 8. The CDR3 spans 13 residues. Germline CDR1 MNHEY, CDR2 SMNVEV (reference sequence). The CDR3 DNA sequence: TGTGCCAGCAGTTTGGAGGGGGCGCGGGGAGCTTTCTTT. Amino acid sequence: CASSLEGARGAFF.

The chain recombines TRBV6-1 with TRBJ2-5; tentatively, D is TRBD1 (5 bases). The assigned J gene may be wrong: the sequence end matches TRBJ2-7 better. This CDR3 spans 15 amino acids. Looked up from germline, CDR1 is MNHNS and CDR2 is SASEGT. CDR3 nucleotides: TGTGCCAGCAGACTACAGGTGAGGAGCTCCTACGAGCAGTACTTC. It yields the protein CASRLQVRSSYEQYF.

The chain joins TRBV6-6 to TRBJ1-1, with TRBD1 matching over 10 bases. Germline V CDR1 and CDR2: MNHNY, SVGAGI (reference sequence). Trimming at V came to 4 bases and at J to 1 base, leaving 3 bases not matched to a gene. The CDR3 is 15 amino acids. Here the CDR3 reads CASSLGQGENTEAFF. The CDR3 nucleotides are TGTGCCAGCAGTTTAGGACAGGGGGAGAACACTGAAGCTTTCTTT.

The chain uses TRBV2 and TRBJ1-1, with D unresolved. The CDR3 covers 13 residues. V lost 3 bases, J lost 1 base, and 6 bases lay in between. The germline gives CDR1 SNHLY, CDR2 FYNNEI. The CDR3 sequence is CASSEFGNTEAFF. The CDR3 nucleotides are TGTGCCAGCAGTGAGTTCGGGAACACTGAAGCTTTCTTT.

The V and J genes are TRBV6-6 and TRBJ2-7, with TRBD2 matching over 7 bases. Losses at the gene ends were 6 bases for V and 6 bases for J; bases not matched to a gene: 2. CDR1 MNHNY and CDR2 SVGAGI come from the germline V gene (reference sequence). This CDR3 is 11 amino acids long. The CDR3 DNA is TGTGCCAGCAGACGCGGGGGCGAGCAGTACTTC. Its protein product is CASRRGGEQYF.

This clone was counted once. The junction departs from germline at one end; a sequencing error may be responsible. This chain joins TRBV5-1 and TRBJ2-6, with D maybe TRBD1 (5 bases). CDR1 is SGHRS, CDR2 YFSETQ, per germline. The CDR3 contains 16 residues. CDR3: CASSLDPPSGANGLTF. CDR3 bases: TGCGCCAGCAGCTTGGACCCTCCGTCTGGGGCCAACGGCCTGACTTTC.

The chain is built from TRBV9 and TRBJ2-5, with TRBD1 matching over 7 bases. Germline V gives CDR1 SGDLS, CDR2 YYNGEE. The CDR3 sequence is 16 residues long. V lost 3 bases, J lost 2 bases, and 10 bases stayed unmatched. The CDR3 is CASSGTGANSQETQYF. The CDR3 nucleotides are TGTGCCAGCAGCGGTACAGGGGCCAACTCACAAGAGACCCAGTACTTC.

The CDR3 protein is CATGQGVSYEQYF. The CDR3 DNA reads TGTGCCACCGGACAGGGCGTCTCCTACGAGCAGTACTTC. The V call is TRBV2, the J call TRBJ2-7, with 8 bases aligning to TRBD1. The trim removed 10 bases at V and 0 bases at J, leaving 5 bases unmatched. In germline, CDR1 is SNHLY, CDR2 FYNNEI. The CDR3 has 13 amino acids.

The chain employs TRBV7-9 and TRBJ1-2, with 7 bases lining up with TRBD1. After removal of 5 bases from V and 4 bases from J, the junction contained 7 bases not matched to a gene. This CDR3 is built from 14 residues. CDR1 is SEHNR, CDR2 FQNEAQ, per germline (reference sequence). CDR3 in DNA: TGTGCCAGCAGCCGTGGACAGGCCAGCTATGGCTACACCTTC. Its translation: CASSRGQASYGYTF.

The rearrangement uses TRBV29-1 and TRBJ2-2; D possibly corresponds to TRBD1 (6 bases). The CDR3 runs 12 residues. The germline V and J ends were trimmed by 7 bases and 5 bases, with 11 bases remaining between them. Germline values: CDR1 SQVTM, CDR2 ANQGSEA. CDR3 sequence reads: CSASGVTGELFF. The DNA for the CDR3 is TGCAGCGCATCAGGGGTGACCGGGGAGCTGTTTTTT.

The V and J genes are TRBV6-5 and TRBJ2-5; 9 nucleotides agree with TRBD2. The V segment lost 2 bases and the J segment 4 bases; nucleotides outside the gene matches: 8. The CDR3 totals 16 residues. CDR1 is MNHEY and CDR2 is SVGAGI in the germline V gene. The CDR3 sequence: CASSYTGGSGRETQYF. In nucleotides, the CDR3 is TGTGCCAGCAGTTACACAGGCGGTAGCGGGAGAGAGACCCAGTACTTC.

The CDR3 DNA reads TGTGCCAGCAGTGTCAGGGGGCGGACAGATACGCAGTATTTT. Its protein product is CASSVRGRTDTQYF. The chain recombines TRBV2 with TRBJ2-3; 8 bases agree with TRBD1. Germline lookup yields CDR1 SNHLY and CDR2 FYNNEI. The CDR3 spans 14 residues. Germline trimming cut 4 bases from V and 3 bases from J; bases unmatched to any gene: 3.